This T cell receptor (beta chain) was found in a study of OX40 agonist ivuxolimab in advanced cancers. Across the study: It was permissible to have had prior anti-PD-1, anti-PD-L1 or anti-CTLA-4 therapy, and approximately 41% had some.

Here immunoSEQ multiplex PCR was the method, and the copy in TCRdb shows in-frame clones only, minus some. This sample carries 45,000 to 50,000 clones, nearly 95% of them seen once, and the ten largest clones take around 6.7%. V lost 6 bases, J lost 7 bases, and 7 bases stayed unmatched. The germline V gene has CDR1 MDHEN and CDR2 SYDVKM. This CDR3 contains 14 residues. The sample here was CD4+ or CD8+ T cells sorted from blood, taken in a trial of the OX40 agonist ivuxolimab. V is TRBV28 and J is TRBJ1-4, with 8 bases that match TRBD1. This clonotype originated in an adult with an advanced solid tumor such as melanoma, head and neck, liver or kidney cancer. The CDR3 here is CASSLSRGLEKLFF. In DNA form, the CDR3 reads TGTGCCAGCAGCCTTTCCAGGGGGCTTGAAAAACTGTTTTTT.